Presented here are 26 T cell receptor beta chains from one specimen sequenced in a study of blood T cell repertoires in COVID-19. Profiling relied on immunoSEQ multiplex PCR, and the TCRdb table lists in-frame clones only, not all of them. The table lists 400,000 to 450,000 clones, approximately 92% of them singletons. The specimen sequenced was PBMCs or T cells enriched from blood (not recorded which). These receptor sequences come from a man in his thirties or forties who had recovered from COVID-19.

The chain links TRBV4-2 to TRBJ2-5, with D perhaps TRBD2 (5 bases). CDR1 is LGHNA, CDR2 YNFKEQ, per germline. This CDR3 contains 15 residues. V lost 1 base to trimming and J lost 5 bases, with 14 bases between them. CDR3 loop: CASSQGPGMGETQYF. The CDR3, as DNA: TGTGCCAGCAGCCAAGGCCCGGGAATGGGGGAGACCCAGTACTTC.

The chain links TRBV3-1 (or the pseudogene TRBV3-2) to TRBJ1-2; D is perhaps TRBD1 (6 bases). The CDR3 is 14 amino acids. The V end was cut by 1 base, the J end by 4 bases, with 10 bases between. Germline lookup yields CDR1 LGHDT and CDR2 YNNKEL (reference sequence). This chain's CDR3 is CASSQGGGAYGYTF. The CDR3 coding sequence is TGTGCCAGCAGCCAAGGCGGGGGCGCCTATGGCTACACCTTC.

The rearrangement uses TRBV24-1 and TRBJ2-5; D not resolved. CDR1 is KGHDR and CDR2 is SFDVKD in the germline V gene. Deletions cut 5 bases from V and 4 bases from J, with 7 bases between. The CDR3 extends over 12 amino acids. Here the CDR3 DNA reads TGTGCCACCAGTGCGCAGGCAGAGACCCAGTACTTC. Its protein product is CATSAQAETQYF.

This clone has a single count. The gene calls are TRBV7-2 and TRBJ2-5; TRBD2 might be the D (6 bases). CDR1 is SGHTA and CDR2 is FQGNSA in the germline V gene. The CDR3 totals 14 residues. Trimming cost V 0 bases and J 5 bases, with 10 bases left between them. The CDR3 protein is CASSLAEGVETQYF. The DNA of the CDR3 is TGTGCCAGCAGCTTAGCGGAGGGAGTGGAGACCCAGTACTTC.

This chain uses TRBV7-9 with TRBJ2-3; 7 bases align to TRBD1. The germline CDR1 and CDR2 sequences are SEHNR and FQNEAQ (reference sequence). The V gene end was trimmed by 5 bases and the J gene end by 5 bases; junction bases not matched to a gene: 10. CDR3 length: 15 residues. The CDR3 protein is CASSPGRQGRDTQYF. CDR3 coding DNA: TGTGCCAGCAGCCCAGGAAGACAGGGACGAGATACGCAGTATTTT.

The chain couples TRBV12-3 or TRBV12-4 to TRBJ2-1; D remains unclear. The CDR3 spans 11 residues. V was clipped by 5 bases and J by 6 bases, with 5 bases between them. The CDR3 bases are TGTGCCAGCAGTCTCGGCAATGAGCAGTTCTTC. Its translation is CASSLGNEQFF.

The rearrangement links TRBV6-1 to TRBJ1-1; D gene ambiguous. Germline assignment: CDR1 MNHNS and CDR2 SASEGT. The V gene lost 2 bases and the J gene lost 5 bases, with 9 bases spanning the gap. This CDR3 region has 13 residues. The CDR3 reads CASSENRGTEAFF. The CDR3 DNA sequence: TGTGCCAGCAGTGAAAATAGAGGGACTGAAGCTTTCTTT.

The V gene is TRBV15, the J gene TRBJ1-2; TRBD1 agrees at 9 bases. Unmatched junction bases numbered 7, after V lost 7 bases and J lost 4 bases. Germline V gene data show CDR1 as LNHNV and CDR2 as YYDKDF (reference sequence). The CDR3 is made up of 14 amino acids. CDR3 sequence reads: CATNTGQGAYGYTF. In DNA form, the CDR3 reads TGTGCCACCAACACGGGACAGGGCGCCTATGGCTACACCTTC.

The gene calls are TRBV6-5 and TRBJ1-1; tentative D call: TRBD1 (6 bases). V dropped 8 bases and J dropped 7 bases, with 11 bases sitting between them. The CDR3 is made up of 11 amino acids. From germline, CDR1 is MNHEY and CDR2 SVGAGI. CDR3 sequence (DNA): TGTGCCAGCCATCGGACAGATGAAGCTTTCTTT. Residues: CASHRTDEAFF.

CDR3 sequence: CASSFGLNTEAFF. CDR3 DNA: TGTGCCAGCAGCTTCGGTCTGAACACTGAAGCTTTCTTT. V gene TRBV7-8 combines with J gene TRBJ1-1; D gene unclear. Germline V CDR1 and CDR2: SGHVS, FQNEAQ. The CDR3 runs 13 residues. V gave up 3 bases and J gave up 0 bases, with 5 bases separating them.

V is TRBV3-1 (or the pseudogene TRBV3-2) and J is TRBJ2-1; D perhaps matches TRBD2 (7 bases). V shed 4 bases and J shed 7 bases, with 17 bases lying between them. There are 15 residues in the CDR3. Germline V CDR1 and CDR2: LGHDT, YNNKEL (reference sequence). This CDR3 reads CASSLRGGAWNEQFF. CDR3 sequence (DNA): TGTGCCAGCAGCCTCCGAGGGGGGGCCTGGAATGAGCAGTTCTTC.

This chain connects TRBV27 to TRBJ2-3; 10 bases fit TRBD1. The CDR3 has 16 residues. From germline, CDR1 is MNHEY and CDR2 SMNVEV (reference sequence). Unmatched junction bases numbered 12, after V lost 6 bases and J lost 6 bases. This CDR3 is CASSSPGTGVGDTQYF. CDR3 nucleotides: TGTGCCAGCAGCAGTCCCGGGACAGGGGTTGGGGATACGCAGTATTTT.

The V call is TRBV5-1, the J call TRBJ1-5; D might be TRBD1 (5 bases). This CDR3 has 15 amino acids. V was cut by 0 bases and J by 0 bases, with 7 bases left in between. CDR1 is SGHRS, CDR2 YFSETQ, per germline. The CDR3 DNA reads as TGCGCCAGCAGCTTGGGACAGAATAGCAATCAGCCCCAGCATTTT. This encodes CASSLGQNSNQPQHF.

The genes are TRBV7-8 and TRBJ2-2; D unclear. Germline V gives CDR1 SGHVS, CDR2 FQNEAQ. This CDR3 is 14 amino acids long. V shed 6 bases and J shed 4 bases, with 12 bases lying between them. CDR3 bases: TGTGCCAGCAGATTCGACGGGTCCACCGGGGAGCTGTTTTTT. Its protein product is CASRFDGSTGELFF.

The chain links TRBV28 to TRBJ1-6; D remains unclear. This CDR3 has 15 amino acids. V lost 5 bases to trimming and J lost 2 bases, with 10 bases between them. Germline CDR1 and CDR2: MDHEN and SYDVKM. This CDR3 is CASSLSGTYNSPLHF. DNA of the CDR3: TGTGCCAGCAGTCTCTCCGGGACCTATAATTCACCCCTCCACTTT.

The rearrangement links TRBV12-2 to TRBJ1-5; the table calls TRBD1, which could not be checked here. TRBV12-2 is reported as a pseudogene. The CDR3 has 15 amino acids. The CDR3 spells CASRSGQGFDQPQHF. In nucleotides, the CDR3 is TGTGCAAGTCGCTCGGGACAGGGGTTTGATCAGCCCCAGCATTTT.

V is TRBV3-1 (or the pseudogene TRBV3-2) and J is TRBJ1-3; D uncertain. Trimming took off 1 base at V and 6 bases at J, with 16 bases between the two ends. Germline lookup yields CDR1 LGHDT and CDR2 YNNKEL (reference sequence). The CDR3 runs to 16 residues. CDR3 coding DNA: TGTGCCAGCAGCCAAGTACTGACGGGGTTCTCAAACACCATATATTTT. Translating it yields CASSQVLTGFSNTIYF.

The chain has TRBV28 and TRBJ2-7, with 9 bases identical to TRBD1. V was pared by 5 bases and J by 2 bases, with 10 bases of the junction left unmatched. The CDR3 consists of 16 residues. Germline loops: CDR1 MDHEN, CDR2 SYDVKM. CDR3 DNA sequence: TGTGCCAGCAGTACCGTGTGGACAGGGGTTACCTACGAGCAGTACTTC. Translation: CASSTVWTGVTYEQYF.

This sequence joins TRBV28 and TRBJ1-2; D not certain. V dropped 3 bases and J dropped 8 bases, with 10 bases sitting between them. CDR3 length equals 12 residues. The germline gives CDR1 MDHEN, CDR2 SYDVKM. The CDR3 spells CASSFRGRGYTF. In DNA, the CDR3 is TGTGCCAGCAGTTTCCGGGGAAGAGGCTACACCTTC.

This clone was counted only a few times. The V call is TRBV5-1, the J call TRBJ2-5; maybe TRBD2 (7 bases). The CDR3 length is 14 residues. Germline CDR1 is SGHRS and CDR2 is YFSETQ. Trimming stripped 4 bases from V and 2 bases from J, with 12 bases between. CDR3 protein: CASSGGALQETQYF. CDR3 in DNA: TGCGCCAGCAGCGGGGGGGCGCTTCAAGAGACCCAGTACTTC. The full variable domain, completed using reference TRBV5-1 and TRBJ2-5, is KAGVTQTPRYLIKTRGQQVTLSCSPISGHRSVSWYQQTPGQGLQFLFEYFSETQRNKGNFPGRFSGRQFSNSRSEMNVSTLELGDSALYLCASSGGALQETQYFGPGTRLLVL.

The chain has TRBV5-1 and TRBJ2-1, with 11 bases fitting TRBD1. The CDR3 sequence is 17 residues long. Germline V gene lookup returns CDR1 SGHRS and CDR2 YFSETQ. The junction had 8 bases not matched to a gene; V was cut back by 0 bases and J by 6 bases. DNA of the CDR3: TGCGCCAGCAGCTTGGGGACAGGGGGCGGGCTCGGCAATGAGCAGTTCTTC. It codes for CASSLGTGGGLGNEQFF.

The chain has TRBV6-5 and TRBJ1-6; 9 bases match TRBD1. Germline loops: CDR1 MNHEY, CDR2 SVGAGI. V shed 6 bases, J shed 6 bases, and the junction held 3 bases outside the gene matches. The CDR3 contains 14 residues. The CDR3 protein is CASRYRGPNSPLHF. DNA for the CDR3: TGTGCCAGCAGATACAGGGGGCCTAATTCACCCCTCCACTTT.

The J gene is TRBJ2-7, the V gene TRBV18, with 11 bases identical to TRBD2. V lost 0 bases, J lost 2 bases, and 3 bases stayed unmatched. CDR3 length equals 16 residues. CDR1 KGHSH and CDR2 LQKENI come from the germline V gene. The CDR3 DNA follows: TGTGCCAGCTCACCACCCGGGACTAGCGGACCCTACGAGCAGTACTTC. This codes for CASSPPGTSGPYEQYF.

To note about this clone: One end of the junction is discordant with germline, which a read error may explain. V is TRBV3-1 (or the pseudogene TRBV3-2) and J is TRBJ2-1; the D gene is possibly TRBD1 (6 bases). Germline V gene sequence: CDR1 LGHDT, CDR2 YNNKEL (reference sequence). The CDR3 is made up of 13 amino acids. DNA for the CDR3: TGTGCCAGCCGCCAGCCCGGGACACAGGAGCAGTTCTTC. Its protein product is CASRQPGTQEQFF.

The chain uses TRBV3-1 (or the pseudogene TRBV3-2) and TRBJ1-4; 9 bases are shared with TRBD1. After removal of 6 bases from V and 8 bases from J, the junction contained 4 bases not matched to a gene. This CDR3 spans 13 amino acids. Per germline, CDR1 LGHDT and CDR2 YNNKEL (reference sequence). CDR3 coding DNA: TGTGCCAGCAGGAGGACAGGGGTGGAAAAACTGTTTTTT. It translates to CASRRTGVEKLFF.

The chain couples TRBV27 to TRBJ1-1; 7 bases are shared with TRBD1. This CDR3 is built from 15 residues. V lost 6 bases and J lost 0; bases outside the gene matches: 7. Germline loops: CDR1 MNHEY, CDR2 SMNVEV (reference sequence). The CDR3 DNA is TGTGCCAGCAGACCGACGGACAGGATGAACACTGAAGCTTTCTTT. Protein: CASRPTDRMNTEAFF.